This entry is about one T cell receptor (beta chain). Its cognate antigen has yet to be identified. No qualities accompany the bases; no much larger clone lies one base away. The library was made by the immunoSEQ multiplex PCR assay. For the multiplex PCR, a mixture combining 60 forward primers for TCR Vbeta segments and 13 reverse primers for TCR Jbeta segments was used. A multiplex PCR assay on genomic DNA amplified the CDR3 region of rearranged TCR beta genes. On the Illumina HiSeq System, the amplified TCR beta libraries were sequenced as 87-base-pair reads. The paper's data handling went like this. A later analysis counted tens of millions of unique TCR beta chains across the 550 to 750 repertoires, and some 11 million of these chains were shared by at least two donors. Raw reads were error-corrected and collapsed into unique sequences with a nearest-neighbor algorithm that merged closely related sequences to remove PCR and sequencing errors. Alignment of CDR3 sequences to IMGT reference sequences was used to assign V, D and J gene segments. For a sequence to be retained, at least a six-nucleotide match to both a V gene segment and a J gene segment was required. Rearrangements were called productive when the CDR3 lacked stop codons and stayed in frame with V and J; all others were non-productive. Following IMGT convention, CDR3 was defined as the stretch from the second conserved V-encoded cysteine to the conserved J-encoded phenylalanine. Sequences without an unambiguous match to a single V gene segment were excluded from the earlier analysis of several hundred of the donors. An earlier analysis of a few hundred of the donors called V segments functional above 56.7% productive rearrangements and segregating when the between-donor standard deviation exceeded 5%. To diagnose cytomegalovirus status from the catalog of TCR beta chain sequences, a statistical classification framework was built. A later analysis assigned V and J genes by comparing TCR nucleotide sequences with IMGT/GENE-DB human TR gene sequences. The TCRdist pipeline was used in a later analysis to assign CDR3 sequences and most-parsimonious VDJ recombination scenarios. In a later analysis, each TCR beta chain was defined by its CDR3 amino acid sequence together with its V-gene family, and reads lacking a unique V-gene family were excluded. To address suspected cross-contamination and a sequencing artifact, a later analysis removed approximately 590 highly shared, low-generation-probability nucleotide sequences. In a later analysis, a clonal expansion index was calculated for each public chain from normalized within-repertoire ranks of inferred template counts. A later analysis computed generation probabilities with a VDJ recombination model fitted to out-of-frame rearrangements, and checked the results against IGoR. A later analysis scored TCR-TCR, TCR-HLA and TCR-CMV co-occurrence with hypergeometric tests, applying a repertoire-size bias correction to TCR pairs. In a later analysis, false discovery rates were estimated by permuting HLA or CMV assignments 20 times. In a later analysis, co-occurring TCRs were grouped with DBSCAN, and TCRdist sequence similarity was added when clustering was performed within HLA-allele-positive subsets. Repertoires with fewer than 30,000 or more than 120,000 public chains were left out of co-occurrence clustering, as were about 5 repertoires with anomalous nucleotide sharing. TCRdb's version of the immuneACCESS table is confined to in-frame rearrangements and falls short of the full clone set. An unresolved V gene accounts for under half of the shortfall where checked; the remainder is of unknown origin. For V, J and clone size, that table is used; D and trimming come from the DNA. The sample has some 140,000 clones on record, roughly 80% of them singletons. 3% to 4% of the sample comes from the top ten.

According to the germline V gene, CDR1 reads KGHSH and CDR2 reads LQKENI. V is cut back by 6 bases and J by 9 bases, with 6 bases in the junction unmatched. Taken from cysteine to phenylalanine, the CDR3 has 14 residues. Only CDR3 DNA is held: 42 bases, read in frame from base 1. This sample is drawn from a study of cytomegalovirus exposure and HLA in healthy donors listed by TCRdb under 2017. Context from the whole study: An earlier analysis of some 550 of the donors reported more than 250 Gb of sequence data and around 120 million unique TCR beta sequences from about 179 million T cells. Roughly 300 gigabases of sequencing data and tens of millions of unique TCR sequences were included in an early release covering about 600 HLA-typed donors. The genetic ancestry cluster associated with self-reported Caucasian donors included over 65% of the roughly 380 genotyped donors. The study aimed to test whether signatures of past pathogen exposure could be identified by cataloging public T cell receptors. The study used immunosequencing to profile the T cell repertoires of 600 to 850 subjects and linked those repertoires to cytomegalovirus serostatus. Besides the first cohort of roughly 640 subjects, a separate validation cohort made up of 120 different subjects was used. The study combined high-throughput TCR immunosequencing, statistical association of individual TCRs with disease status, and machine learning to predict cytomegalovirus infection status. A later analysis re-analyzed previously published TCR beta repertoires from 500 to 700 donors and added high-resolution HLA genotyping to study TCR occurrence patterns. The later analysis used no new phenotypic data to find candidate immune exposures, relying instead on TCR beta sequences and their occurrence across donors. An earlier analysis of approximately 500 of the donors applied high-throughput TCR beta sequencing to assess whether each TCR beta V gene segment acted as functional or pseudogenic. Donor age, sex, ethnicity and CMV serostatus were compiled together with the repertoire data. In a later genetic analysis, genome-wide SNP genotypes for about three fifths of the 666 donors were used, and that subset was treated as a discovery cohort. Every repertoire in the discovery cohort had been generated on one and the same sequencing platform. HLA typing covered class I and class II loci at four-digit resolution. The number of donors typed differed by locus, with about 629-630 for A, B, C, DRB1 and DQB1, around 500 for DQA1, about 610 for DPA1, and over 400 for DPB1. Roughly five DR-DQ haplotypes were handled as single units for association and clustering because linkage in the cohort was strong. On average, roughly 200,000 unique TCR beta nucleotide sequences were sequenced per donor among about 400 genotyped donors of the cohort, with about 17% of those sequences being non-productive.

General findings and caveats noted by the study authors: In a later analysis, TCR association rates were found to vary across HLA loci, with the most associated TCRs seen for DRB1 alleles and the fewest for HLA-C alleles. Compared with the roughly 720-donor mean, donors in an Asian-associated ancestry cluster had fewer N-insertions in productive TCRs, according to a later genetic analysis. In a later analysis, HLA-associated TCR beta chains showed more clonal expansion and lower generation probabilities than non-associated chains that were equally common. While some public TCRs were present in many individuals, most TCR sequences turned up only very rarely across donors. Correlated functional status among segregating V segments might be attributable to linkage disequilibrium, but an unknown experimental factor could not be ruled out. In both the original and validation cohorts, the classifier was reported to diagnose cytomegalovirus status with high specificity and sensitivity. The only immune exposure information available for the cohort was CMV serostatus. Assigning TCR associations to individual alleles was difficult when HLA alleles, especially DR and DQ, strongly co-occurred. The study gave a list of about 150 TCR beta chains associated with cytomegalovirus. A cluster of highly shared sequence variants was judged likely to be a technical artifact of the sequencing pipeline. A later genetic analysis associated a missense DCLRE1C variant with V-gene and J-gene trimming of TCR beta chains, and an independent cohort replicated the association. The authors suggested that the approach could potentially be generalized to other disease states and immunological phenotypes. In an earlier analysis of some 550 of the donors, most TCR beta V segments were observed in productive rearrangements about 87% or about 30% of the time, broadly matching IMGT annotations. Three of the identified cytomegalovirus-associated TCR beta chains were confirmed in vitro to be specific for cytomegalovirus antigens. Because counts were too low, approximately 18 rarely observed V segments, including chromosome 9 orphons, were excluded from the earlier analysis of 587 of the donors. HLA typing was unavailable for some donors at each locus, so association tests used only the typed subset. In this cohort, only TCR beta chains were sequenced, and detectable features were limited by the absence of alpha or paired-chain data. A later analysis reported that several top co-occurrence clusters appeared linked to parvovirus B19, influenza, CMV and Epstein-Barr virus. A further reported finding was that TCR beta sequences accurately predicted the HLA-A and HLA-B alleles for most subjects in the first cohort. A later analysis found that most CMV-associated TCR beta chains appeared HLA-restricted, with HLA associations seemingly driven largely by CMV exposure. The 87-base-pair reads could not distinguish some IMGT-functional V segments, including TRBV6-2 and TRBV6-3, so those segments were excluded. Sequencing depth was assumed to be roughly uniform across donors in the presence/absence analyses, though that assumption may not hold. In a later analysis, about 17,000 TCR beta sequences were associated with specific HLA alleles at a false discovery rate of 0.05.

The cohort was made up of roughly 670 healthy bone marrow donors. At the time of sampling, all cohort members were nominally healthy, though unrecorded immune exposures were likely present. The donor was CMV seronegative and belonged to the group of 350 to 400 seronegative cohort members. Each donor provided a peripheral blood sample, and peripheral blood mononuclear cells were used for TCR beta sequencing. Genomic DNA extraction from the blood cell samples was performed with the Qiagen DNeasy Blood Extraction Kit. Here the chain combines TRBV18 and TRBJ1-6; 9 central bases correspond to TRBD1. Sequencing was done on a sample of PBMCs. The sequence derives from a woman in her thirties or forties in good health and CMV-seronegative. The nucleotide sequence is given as TGTGCCAGCTCCGGGACAGGGTCTGGTTCACCCCTCCACTTT. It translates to CASSGTGSGSPLHF.